The 9 T cell receptor beta chains presented below share a single source sample, sequenced in a study of T cell repertoires in ileal Crohn's disease. Sequencing was performed with immunoSEQ multiplex PCR; in TCRdb, only in-frame clones are kept and a portion is missing. The sample holds 5,400 or so clones, around four fifths seen once. Sequencing used ileal tissue. These receptors were collected from an adult with Crohn's disease.

The chain is built from TRBV29-1 and TRBJ1-1; 9 bases line up with TRBD1. Germline lookup yields CDR1 SQVTM and CDR2 ANQGSEA. CDR3 length: 13 amino acids. The V segment lost 2 bases and the J segment 4 bases; nucleotides outside the gene matches: 2. CDR3 sequence reads: CSVERQGGTEAFF. The CDR3 DNA reads TGCAGCGTTGAACGACAGGGGGGCACTGAAGCTTTCTTT. Full variable domain (outside the CDR3, taken from reference TRBV29-1 and TRBJ1-1): SAVISQKPSRDICQRGTSLTIQCQVDSQVTMMFWYRQQPGQSLTLIATANQGSEATYESGFVIDKFPISRPNLTFSTLTVSNMSPEDSSIYLCSVERQGGTEAFFGQGTRLTVV.

V usage is TRBV7-8 and J usage is TRBJ1-1, with a tentative D call TRBD1 (6 bases). Germline assignment: CDR1 SGHVS and CDR2 FQNEAQ. CDR3 size: 17 residues. V lost 5 bases and J lost 4, with 23 bases in between. The CDR3, as DNA: TGTGCCAGCAGCCAAAATCATGACAGGCTGTATCCCACTGAAGCTTTCTTT. This encodes CASSQNHDRLYPTEAFF. Filled out from reference TRBV7-8 and TRBJ1-1, the complete variable domain reads GAGVSQSPRYKVAKRGQDVALRCDPISGHVSLFWYQQALGQGPEFLTYFQNEAQLDKSGLPSDRFFAERPEGSVSTLKIQRTQQEDSAVYLCASSQNHDRLYPTEAFFGQGTRLTVV.

This rearrangement joins TRBV6-5 to TRBJ1-5; D call uncertain. The CDR3 is made up of 14 amino acids. Germline V gives CDR1 MNHEY, CDR2 SVGAGI. The V end lost 2 bases, the J end lost 9 bases, and 14 bases lay between the germline ends. Here the CDR3 reads CASSYQHQEWPQHF. CDR3 nucleotides: TGTGCCAGCAGTTACCAACATCAAGAGTGGCCCCAGCATTTT.

The chain has TRBV7-3 and TRBJ2-1, with D perhaps matching TRBD2 (5 bases). There are 15 residues in the CDR3. In germline, CDR1 is SGHTA, CDR2 FQGTGA. The germline V and J ends were trimmed by 8 bases and 2 bases, with 16 bases remaining between them. The CDR3 loop reads CASLSAGLTYNEQFF. CDR3 bases: TGTGCCAGCTTATCGGCGGGCCTTACCTACAATGAGCAGTTCTTC.

V gene TRBV10-2 combines with J gene TRBJ2-7, with D unresolved. The CDR3 extends over 15 amino acids. Trimming took off 2 bases at V and 0 bases at J, with 11 bases between the two ends. Germline assignment: CDR1 WSHSY and CDR2 SAAADI. DNA of the CDR3: TGCGCCAGCAGTGAGCGGAATCCAAGCTCCTACGAGCAGTACTTC. It codes for CASSERNPSSYEQYF.

This clone has just a few counts. CDR3 sequence reads: CATGVLAKNIQYF. The CDR3 coding sequence is TGTGCCACCGGGGTTCTAGCCAAAAACATTCAGTACTTC. V is TRBV2 and J is TRBJ2-4; TRBD2 is a possible D gene (5 bases). Per the germline V gene, CDR1 is SNHLY and CDR2 is FYNNEI. V was cut by 10 bases and J by 0 bases, with 10 bases left in between. This CDR3 is built from 13 residues.

The genes are TRBV9 and TRBJ2-1, with 8 bases aligning to TRBD2. V was pared by 5 bases and J by 4 bases, with 5 bases of the junction left unmatched. CDR1 is SGDLS and CDR2 is YYNGEE in the germline V gene. This CDR3 has 14 amino acids. DNA for the CDR3: TGTGCCAGCAGTATAGCGGGGACTTACAATGAGCAGTTCTTC. This sequence encodes CASSIAGTYNEQFF.

This chain uses TRBV4-2 with TRBJ1-2; unclear D gene. Germline CDR1 LGHNA, CDR2 YNFKEQ. V gave up 0 bases and J gave up 7 bases, with 12 bases separating them. The CDR3 is 14 residues long. The CDR3 sequence is CASSQDGGPRGYTF. For the CDR3, the DNA is TGTGCCAGCAGCCAAGATGGAGGACCCCGTGGCTACACCTTC.

The chain combines TRBV14 with TRBJ1-6, with 12 bases fitting TRBD1. With 6 bases clipped from V and 6 bases from J, the junction kept 3 bases outside the gene matches. Germline CDR1 is SGHDN and CDR2 is FVKESK. This CDR3 is 15 amino acids long. This CDR3 is CASSRDRGLNSPLHF. CDR3 in DNA: TGTGCCAGCAGTCGGGACAGGGGGCTTAATTCACCCCTCCACTTT.